This TCR beta chain was captured by sequencing in a study of cytomegalovirus exposure and HLA in healthy donors. Overall study findings and caveats: Indistinguishable V segments such as TRBV6-2 and TRBV6-3 were excluded. Sequencing had likely introduced a cluster of highly shared sequence variants as an artifact.

The primer mix had 60 Vbeta and 13 Jbeta primers. This table comes from immunoSEQ multiplex PCR, and its TCRdb copy is limited to in-frame clones, with some not included. The sample shows 140,000 to 150,000 clones, over 70% of them seen only once. Unrecorded immune exposure was likely among donors, who were nominally healthy when sampled. In regard to this clone: Antigen unknown.

V gave up 5 bases and J gave up 2 bases; unmatched junction bases: 4. This CDR3 contains 14 residues. CDR1 is LNHDA, CDR2 SQIVND, per germline (reference sequence). The source of this sequence is a man aged 35 to 55 in good health and CMV-seronegative. Sequenced material: PBMCs. The rearrangement joins TRBV19 to TRBJ2-7; 9 positions match TRBD2. In nucleotides, the CDR3 is TGTGCCAGTAGTGGGCTAGCGGGAACCTACGAGCAGTACTTC. Translated: CASSGLAGTYEQYF.